This T cell receptor beta chain was profiled in a study of blood T cell repertoires in COVID-19. Turning to the study itself: Nucleic acid was either cDNA or gDNA, and it came from T cells, B-cell-depleted T cells, or PBMCs.

Generated by immunoSEQ multiplex PCR, the TCRdb table keeps only in-frame clones and is missing some. This table holds over 200,000 clones, roughly 90% found once. This CDR3 region has 13 residues. Germline CDR1 reads SEHNR; CDR2 reads FQNEAQ (reference sequence). Trimming cost V 5 bases and J 10 bases; bases outside gene matches: 6. A few counts support this clone. Sample: peripheral blood. The rearrangement links TRBV7-9 to TRBJ1-4; 8 nucleotides match TRBD1. The sequence was obtained from an older woman with acute or convalescent COVID-19. The CDR3 region has the DNA TGTGCCAGCAGCGCCAGACAGGGGATAAAACTGTTTTTT. It translates to CASSARQGIKLFF.